This entry concerns a single TCR beta chain. Antigen unknown. The entry originates in a study of T cell repertoires in cytomegalovirus infection. Each CDR3 protein is one row after TCRdb ran MiXCR on the reads. The top ten hold roughly 70% of the sample, which has approximately 100,000 distinct CDR3 sequences, roughly 40% seen once. The TCR was taken from a human donor in good health (CMV status not recorded). Some clones in this sample may be carry-over from other donors' samples. The sequencing used CD8+ T cells from cultured PBMCs, collected from culture after CMV antigen stimulation.

The CDR3 DNA reads as TGTGCCAGCAGTCCGTTTGGAGGGGGCACTGAAGCTTTCTTT. This gives the protein CASSPFGGGTEAFF. V and J are TRBV6-5 and TRBJ1-1; possibly TRBD1 for D (6 bases). CDR3 length: 14 residues. Per the germline V gene, CDR1 is MNHEY and CDR2 is SVGAGI. With 5 bases removed from V and 4 bases from J, the gap between germline ends came to 14 bases.